A selection of T cell receptor beta chains follows, all from one sample in a study of graft-versus-host responses after intestinal transplantation. For these TCRs, the target antigens are not known. Assay: immunoSEQ multiplex PCR; the TCRdb copy retains only in-frame clones and omits some. The sample contains some 120,000 clones, less than 95% of which appear only once. Material: unstimulated CD4+ T cells sorted from spleen or lymph node cells, obtained before intestinal transplant. Receptors originate from a human donor who received an intestinal transplant. Both conserved end residues are part of each CDR3. D genes are given only for firm matches. Not all rows give a size; the values are once, few, many and, for expanded clones, a class.

TRBJ2-7	TRBV11-2	.	TRBD2	CASGSGGVGNEQYF	TGTGCCAGTGGTTCGGGGGGGGTCGGAAACGAGCAGTACTTC
TRBJ2-5	TRBV27	few	.	CASRTAGQQETQYF	TGTGCCAGCAGGACGGCGGGACAGCAAGAGACCCAGTACTTC
TRBJ2-1	TRBV7-9	.	TRBD2	CASSLRGSGRRNEQFF	TGTGCCAGCAGCTTACGCGGTAGCGGGAGAAGGAATGAGCAGTTCTTC
TRBJ1-2	TRBV9	.	.	CASNKVEGYGYTF	TGTGCCAGCAACAAGGTAGAGGGCTATGGCTACACCTTC
TRBJ1-3	TRBV7-8	few	.	CASSLAAPGNTIYF	TGTGCCAGCAGCTTAGCGGCTCCTGGAAACACCATATATTTT
TRBJ2-4	TRBV27	.	.	CASSSAGTLKNIQYF	TGTGCCAGCAGTTCTGCCGGGACTCTAAAAAACATTCAGTACTTC
TRBJ2-3	TRBV5-1	.	.	CASRPTEGTSSTDTQYF	TGCGCCAGCAGGCCAACTGAGGGGACATCTAGCACAGATACGCAGTATTTT
TRBJ2-7	TRBV27	.	TRBD1	CASSSAGGFSYEQYF	TGTGCCAGCAGTTCAGCAGGGGGCTTCTCCTACGAGCAGTACTTC
TRBJ2-3	TRBV5-4	.	TRBD1	CASSSGTGNTDTQYF	TGTGCCAGCAGCTCCGGGACAGGAAACACAGATACGCAGTATTTT
TRBJ2-3	TRBV7-8	.	TRBD2	CASSLEGYREGSDTQYF	TGTGCCAGCAGCTTAGAGGGATATCGGGAGGGGTCAGATACGCAGTATTTT
TRBJ2-3	TRBV5-4	.	TRBD2	CASSLEPTRASGGTDTQYF	TGTGCCAGCAGCTTGGAACCCACCCGGGCTAGCGGGGGCACAGATACGCAGTATTTT
TRBJ2-5	TRBV6-5	once	.	CASSYGGISRETQYF	TGTGCCAGCAGTTACGGGGGGATCTCAAGGGAGACCCAGTACTTC
TRBJ1-4	TRBV9	.	.	CASSVEPVGGFNEKLFF	TGTGCCAGCAGCGTAGAGCCAGTTGGGGGGTTTAATGAAAAACTGTTTTTT
TRBJ1-2	TRBV30	.	.	CASMGHQGGYTF	TGTGCCTCGATGGGGCACCAAGGGGGCTACACCTTC
TRBJ2-1	TRBV10-1	.	TRBD2	CASSDMGGSYNEQFF	TGCGCCAGCAGTGACATGGGAGGGTCCTACAATGAGCAGTTCTTC
TRBJ2-2	TRBV19	.	TRBD2	CASSIGASGANTGELFF	TGTGCCAGTAGTATAGGAGCTAGCGGAGCGAACACCGGGGAGCTGTTTTTT
TRBJ1-6	TRBV5-1	.	.	CASSRSEGVNSPLHF	TGCGCCAGCAGCCGATCTGAAGGGGTCAATTCACCCCTCCACTTT
TRBJ2-3	TRBV2	.	TRBD1	CASRAQGLADTQYF	TGTGCCAGCAGAGCACAGGGGTTGGCAGATACGCAGTATTTT
TRBJ2-2	TRBV6-5	.	TRBD1	CASSPRQGWAGELFF	TGTGCCAGCAGTCCTAGACAGGGTTGGGCCGGGGAGCTGTTTTTT
TRBJ2-7	TRBV4-1	.	TRBD2	CASSQEGLEVYEQYF	TGCGCCAGCAGCCAAGAGGGACTAGAGGTTTACGAGCAGTACTTC
TRBJ1-2	TRBV7-9	once	TRBD1	CASSLGQGAYYGYTF	TGTGCCAGCAGCTTAGGGCAGGGGGCGTATTATGGCTACACCTTC
TRBJ2-1	TRBV19	once	TRBD2	CASSIVGRAGGHNEQFF	TGTGCCAGTAGTATAGTGGGGAGGGCGGGAGGGCACAATGAGCAGTTCTTC
TRBJ1-5	TRBV6-1	.	TRBD1	CASSGDRLNQPQHF	TGTGCCAGCAGTGGGGACAGATTAAATCAGCCCCAGCATTTT
TRBJ1-4	TRBV6-1	.	TRBD1	CASSEDRAWKLFF	TGTGCCAGCAGTGAGGACAGGGCTTGGAAACTGTTTTTT
TRBJ2-2	TRBV7-8	.	TRBD2	CASSLAVSGGTGELFF	TGTGCCAGCAGCTTAGCGGTTAGCGGGGGCACCGGGGAGCTGTTTTTT
TRBJ1-4	TRBV11-2	.	.	CASSPDGGRNEKLFF	TGTGCCAGCAGCCCGGACGGGGGAAGAAATGAAAAACTGTTTTTT
TRBJ1-3	TRBV6-1	.	.	CASIPLFSGNTIYF	TGTGCCAGCATTCCGTTATTCTCTGGAAACACCATATATTTT
TRBJ2-1	TRBV30	.	.	CAWRISESYNEQFF	TGTGCCTGGAGGATTAGCGAGTCGTACAATGAGCAGTTCTTC
TRBJ1-1	TRBV6-5	.	.	CASFTHLRGSPEAFF	TGTGCCAGCTTCACCCACTTGAGGGGGTCCCCTGAAGCTTTCTTT
TRBJ2-1	TRBV2	.	TRBD1	CASSYRGPYNEQFF	TGTGCCAGCAGTTACAGGGGTCCCTACAATGAGCAGTTCTTC
TRBJ2-7	TRBV7-6	.	TRBD1	CASSLRQGKYYEQYF	TGTGCCAGCAGCTTAAGACAGGGAAAGTACTACGAGCAGTACTTC
TRBJ1-1	TRBV6-5	once	.	CASSYSMNTEAFF	TGTGCCAGCAGTTACTCTATGAACACTGAAGCTTTCTTT
TRBJ1-1	TRBV30	few	.	CAWSVHQNTEAFF	TGTGCCTGGAGTGTACACCAGAACACTGAAGCTTTCTTT
TRBJ2-7	TRBV18	.	.	CASSPAGWSEQYF	TGTGCCAGCTCACCGGCAGGGTGGTCCGAGCAGTACTTC
TRBJ1-4	TRBV2	.	.	CASLAYTANEKLFF	TGTGCCAGCCTCGCTTACACCGCTAATGAAAAACTGTTTTTT
TRBJ2-1	TRBV5-1	.	TRBD2	CASSTRGTTYNEQFF	TGCGCCAGCAGCACGCGCGGGACTACCTACAATGAGCAGTTCTTC
TRBJ1-2	TRBV5-1	.	.	CASSLGQDYGYTF	TGCGCCAGCAGCTTGGGACAGGACTATGGCTACACCTTC
TRBJ2-7	TRBV6-1	.	.	CASSEEVGVRKYF	TGTGCCAGCAGTGAAGAGGTCGGAGTAAGAAAGTACTTC
TRBJ2-7	TRBV18	.	TRBD2	CASSSAAGGEQYF	TGTGCCAGCTCAAGTGCGGCGGGAGGGGAGCAGTACTTC
TRBJ2-1	TRBV7-8	.	TRBD2	CASSFSIMRGGAEQFF	TGTGCCAGCAGCTTTTCAATCATGCGGGGGGGCGCTGAGCAGTTCTTC
TRBJ1-4	TRBV19	.	.	CASSTDTGGKKLFF	TGTGCCAGTAGTACCGACACAGGTGGTAAAAAACTGTTTTTT
TRBJ2-7	TRBV7-3	.	TRBD2	CASSLAGGPNEQYF	TGTGCCAGCAGCTTAGCGGGAGGGCCTAACGAGCAGTACTTC
TRBJ2-1	TRBV7-2	.	TRBD2	CASSLGPGLAGSYNEQFF	TGTGCCAGCAGCTTAGGGCCGGGACTAGCGGGTTCCTACAATGAGCAGTTCTTC
TRBJ1-2	TRBV7-8	.	.	CASSHGTTGYGYTF	TGTGCCAGCAGCCACGGGACAACGGGGTATGGCTACACCTTC
TRBJ2-2	TRBV10-1	.	.	CASGQENTGELFF	TGCGCCAGCGGGCAGGAGAACACCGGGGAGCTGTTTTTT